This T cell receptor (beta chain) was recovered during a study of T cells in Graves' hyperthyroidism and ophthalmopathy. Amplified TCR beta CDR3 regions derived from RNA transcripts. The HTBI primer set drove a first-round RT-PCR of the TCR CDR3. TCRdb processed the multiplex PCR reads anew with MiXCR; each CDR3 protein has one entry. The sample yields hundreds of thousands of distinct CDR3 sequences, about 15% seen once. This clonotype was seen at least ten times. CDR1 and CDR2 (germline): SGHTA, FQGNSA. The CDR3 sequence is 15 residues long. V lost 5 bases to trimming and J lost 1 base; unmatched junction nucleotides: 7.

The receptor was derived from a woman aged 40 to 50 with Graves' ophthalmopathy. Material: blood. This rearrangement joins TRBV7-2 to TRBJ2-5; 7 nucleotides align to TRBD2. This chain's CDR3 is CASSLQSSGQETQYF. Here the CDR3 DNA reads TGTGCCAGCAGCCTCCAGTCTAGCGGCCAAGAGACCCAGTACTTC.